Listed below are T cell receptor beta chains from one sample, sequenced in a study of CD8+ T cells in alopecia areata. TCRdb's table, derived via immunoSEQ multiplex PCR, lists solely in-frame clones and lacks some. The sample includes 120,000 to 150,000 clones, approximately 45% seen only once; the top ten take around 7%. Source material: CD4+ T cells sorted from blood. The origin of the receptors is a human donor with alopecia areata. Both conserved end residues are part of each CDR3. A D gene is named only where the DNA matches it firmly. Size is omitted from some rows. Given values are once, few, many or a class for expanded clones.

NA,NA,TRBV5-1,TRBJ2-1,CASSLPTQGNEQFF,TGCGCCAGCAGCCTACCGACCCAGGGGAATGAGCAGTTCTTC
NA,NA,TRBV25-1,TRBJ1-2,CASSPGLYGYTF,TGTGCCAGCAGCCCAGGGTTATATGGCTACACCTTC
NA,NA,TRBV19,TRBJ2-7,CASSAGRGDRSYEQYF,TGTGCCAGTAGTGCCGGCCGGGGGGACAGATCCTACGAGCAGTACTTC
NA,NA,TRBV6-5,TRBJ2-3,CASSYSEGSTDTQYF,TGTGCCAGCAGTTACTCGGAGGGATCCACAGATACGCAGTATTTT
NA,NA,TRBV25-1,TRBJ1-2,CASSRTVNYGYTF,TGTGCCAGCAGTCGGACAGTTAACTATGGCTACACCTTC
NA,NA,TRBV28,TRBJ2-7,CASSLGTFYEQYF,TGTGCCAGCAGCCTAGGGACTTTTTACGAGCAGTACTTC
NA,NA,TRBV30,TRBJ2-3,CAWSPGTAGGDTQYF,TGTGCCTGGAGCCCTGGGACGGCCGGAGGGGATACGCAGTATTTT
TRBD1,few,TRBV5-4,TRBJ2-2,CASSLAHGTGNTGELFF,TGTGCCAGCAGCTTGGCCCATGGGACAGGGAACACCGGGGAGCTGTTTTTT
NA,NA,TRBV7-6,TRBJ2-7,CASSRTDSIYEQYF,TGTGCCAGCAGCCGAACTGACAGTATCTACGAGCAGTACTTC
NA,NA,TRBV29-1,TRBJ2-3,CSVGLGDTQYF,TGCAGCGTTGGTCTTGGCGATACGCAGTATTTT
TRBD1,NA,TRBV7-9,TRBJ1-2,CASSLDPGQVYGYTF,TGTGCCAGCAGCTTAGACCCCGGACAGGTCTATGGCTACACCTTC
NA,few,TRBV5-6,TRBJ2-2,CASSFGNSNTGELFF,TGTGCCAGCAGCTTCGGAAACTCGAACACCGGGGAGCTGTTTTTT
NA,few,TRBV5-1,TRBJ2-2,CASSLPTGELFF,TGCGCCAGCAGCTTACCCACCGGGGAGCTGTTTTTT
NA,NA,TRBV29-1,TRBJ1-1,CSVEGRGYTEAFF,TGCAGCGTTGAAGGCAGGGGTTACACTGAAGCTTTCTTT
NA,few,TRBV5-1,TRBJ2-4,CASSLTGRDKNIQYF,TGCGCCAGCAGCCTAACAGGGAGGGACAAAAACATTCAGTACTTC
TRBD1,NA,TRBV7-8,TRBJ2-3,CASSLTGQGADTQYF,TGTGCCAGCAGCTTAACGGGACAGGGAGCGGATACGCAGTATTTT
NA,NA,TRBV7-9,TRBJ2-7,CASSFLGEADYEQYF,TGTGCCAGCAGCTTTCTCGGGGAGGCCGACTACGAGCAGTACTTC
NA,NA,TRBV28,TRBJ2-1,CASSSGLEQFF,TGTGCCAGCAGTTCAGGGCTCGAGCAGTTCTTC
TRBD2,NA,TRBV4-1,TRBJ2-1,CASSPGGVPYKQFF,TGCGCCAGCAGCCCGGGAGGAGTCCCTTACAAGCAGTTCTTC
TRBD2,NA,TRBV7-2,TRBJ2-3,CASSRLAGATDTQYF,TGTGCCAGCAGCCGACTAGCGGGAGCCACAGATACGCAGTATTTT
NA,NA,TRBV5-1,TRBJ2-5,CASSLVAEETQYF,TGCGCCAGCAGCTTGGTGGCAGAAGAGACCCAGTACTTC
NA,few,TRBV2,TRBJ1-5,CASSERGGNQPQHF,TGTGCCAGCAGTGAGAGGGGTGGCAATCAGCCCCAGCATTTT
TRBD2,NA,TRBV5-1,TRBJ2-1,CASSVLAGGDNEQFF,TGCGCCAGCAGCGTACTAGCGGGAGGCGACAATGAGCAGTTCTTC
NA,few,TRBV28,TRBJ2-1,CASHSAGNEQFF,TGTGCCAGCCACAGCGCAGGAAATGAGCAGTTCTTC
TRBD2,NA,TRBV27,TRBJ2-7,CASSVSGNPYEQYF,TGTGCCAGCAGTGTGAGCGGGAACCCCTACGAGCAGTACTTC
TRBD1,few,TRBV28,TRBJ1-5,CASSTGAGNNQPQHF,TGTGCCAGCAGTACAGGGGCGGGTAACAATCAGCCCCAGCATTTT
NA,few,TRBV4-1,TRBJ1-4,CASSQGYNEKLFF,TGCGCCAGCAGCCAAGGGTATAATGAAAAACTGTTTTTT
TRBD1,NA,TRBV30,TRBJ2-3,CAWKARGFADTQYF,TGTGCCTGGAAGGCCAGGGGGTTCGCAGATACGCAGTATTTT
NA,NA,TRBV19,TRBJ2-5,CASSIDPGETQYF,TGTGCCAGTAGTATAGACCCGGGGGAGACCCAGTACTTC
TRBD1,NA,TRBV19,TRBJ2-1,CASSSQGAINEQFF,TGTGCCAGTAGTAGCCAGGGGGCGATCAATGAGCAGTTCTTC
NA,NA,TRBV6-5,TRBJ1-1,CASSYFRTINEAFF,TGTGCCAGCAGTTACTTCAGGACTATAAATGAAGCTTTCTTT
TRBD1,few,TRBV2,TRBJ2-7,CASSGDRSAYEQYF,TGTGCCAGCAGTGGGGACAGATCTGCATACGAGCAGTACTTC
TRBD1,NA,TRBV29-1,TRBJ2-1,CSVIHRTGRVHNEQFF,TGCAGCGTGATTCACCGGACAGGGCGGGTCCACAATGAGCAGTTCTTC
NA,NA,TRBV6-5,TRBJ2-1,CASSSTTKQYNEQFF,TGTGCCAGCAGTTCGACTACAAAACAGTACAATGAGCAGTTCTTC
TRBD2,NA,TRBV5-1,TRBJ2-1,CASSPIGTSGYNEQFF,TGCGCCAGCAGCCCCATCGGGACTAGCGGCTACAATGAGCAGTTCTTC
TRBD1,few,TRBV4-1,TRBJ1-1,CASIKSGTGDTEAFF,TGCGCCAGCATCAAATCCGGGACAGGGGACACTGAAGCTTTCTTT
NA,NA,TRBV7-8,TRBJ2-7,CASSGGTNEQYF,TGTGCCAGCAGCGGTGGCACTAACGAGCAGTACTTC
TRBD2,NA,TRBV7-6,TRBJ2-5,CASSASTSVKETQYF,TGTGCCAGCAGCGCCTCCACTAGCGTAAAAGAGACCCAGTACTTC
NA,NA,TRBV9,TRBJ1-4,CASSEEQFNEKLFF,TGTGCCAGCAGCGAAGAACAGTTTAATGAAAAACTGTTTTTT
TRBD2,few,TRBV27,TRBJ2-3,CASSPGLFSGRQTDTQYF,TGTGCCAGCAGTCCTGGCCTCTTTAGCGGGAGACAGACAGATACGCAGTATTTT
TRBD2,NA,TRBV29-1,TRBJ2-1,CSGAGNEQFF,TGCAGCGGAGCGGGGAATGAGCAGTTCTTC
NA,few,TRBV25-1,TRBJ1-1,CASSEEGLLGEAFF,TGTGCCAGCAGTGAAGAGGGGCTACTCGGGGAAGCTTTCTTT
NA,NA,TRBV5-1,TRBJ2-5,CASSPGQVQETQYF,TGCGCCAGCAGCCCGGGCCAGGTTCAAGAGACCCAGTACTTC
NA,NA,TRBV9,TRBJ2-5,CASSASTSLETQYF,TGTGCCAGCAGTGCGTCGACCTCCTTGGAGACCCAGTACTTC
TRBD2,NA,TRBV11-3,TRBJ2-7,CASSQRRGSEQYF,TGTGCCAGCAGTCAACGGCGGGGGAGCGAGCAGTACTTC
TRBD2,NA,TRBV29-1,TRBJ2-5,CSVGAGGPRETQYF,TGCAGCGTTGGGGCGGGAGGGCCGCGTGAGACCCAGTACTTC
NA,few,TRBV5-1,TRBJ2-3,CASRIDRLVGVDTQYF,TGCGCCAGCAGAATCGACCGACTAGTGGGGGTAGATACGCAGTATTTT
NA,NA,TRBV6-5,TRBJ2-7,CASSYSRLQHEQYF,TGTGCCAGCAGTTACTCGCGACTTCAGCACGAGCAGTACTTC
NA,few,TRBV7-3,TRBJ2-2,CASSLPGLGNTGELFF,TGTGCCAGCAGTTTACCGGGCCTCGGGAACACCGGGGAGCTGTTTTTT
NA,NA,TRBV2,TRBJ1-1,CASSEDWGREWNAEAFF,TGTGCCAGCAGTGAAGACTGGGGGCGGGAGTGGAACGCTGAAGCTTTCTTT